This T cell receptor (beta chain) was profiled in a study of T cells in localized non-small cell lung cancer. Study-wide results and limits: Clonality peaked in uninvolved adjacent lung rather than tumor. Since sequencing was restricted to only one region of the tumor, intratumor heterogeneity remains a possibility.

A word on this clone: Its antigen is not identified.

The protocol was immunoSEQ multiplex PCR, while the TCRdb copy is restricted to in-frame clones and leaves out a portion. This table holds about 52,000 clones, around 80% found once. The ends were cut back, 8 bases at V and 1 base at J, with 11 bases in the middle. The CDR3 extends over 13 amino acids. Germline values: CDR1 MNHEY, CDR2 SMNVEV (reference sequence). The chain joins TRBV27 to TRBJ1-1, with D possibly TRBD1 on 5 matching bases. Sequencing used PBMCs, obtained before any cancer treatment. The clonotype was recovered from a woman aged 40-69 years with stage II lung adenocarcinoma. CDR3 sequence reads: CASSGAKNTEAFF. CDR3 in DNA: TGTGCCAGCTCCGGGGCGAAGAACACTGAAGCTTTCTTT.